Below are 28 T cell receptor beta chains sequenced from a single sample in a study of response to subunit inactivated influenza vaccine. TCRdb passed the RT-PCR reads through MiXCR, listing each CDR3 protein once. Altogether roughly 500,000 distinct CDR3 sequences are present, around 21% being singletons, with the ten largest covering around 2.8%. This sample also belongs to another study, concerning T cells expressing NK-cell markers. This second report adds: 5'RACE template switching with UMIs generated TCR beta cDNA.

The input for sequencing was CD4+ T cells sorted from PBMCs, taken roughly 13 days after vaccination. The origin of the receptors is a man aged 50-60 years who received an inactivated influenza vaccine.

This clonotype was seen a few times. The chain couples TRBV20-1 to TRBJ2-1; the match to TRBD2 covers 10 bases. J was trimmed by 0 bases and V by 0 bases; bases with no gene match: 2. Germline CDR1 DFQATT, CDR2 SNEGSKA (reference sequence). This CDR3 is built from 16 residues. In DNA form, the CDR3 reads TGCAGTGCTAGAGAACCTAGCGGGAGCTCCTACAATGAGCAGTTCTTC. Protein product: CSAREPSGSSYNEQFF.

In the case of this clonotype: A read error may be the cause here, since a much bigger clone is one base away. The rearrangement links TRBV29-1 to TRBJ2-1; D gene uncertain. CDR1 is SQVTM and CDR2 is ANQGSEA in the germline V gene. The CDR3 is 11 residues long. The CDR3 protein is CSALVYNGQFF. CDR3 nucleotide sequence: TGCAGCGCCTTAGTCTACAATGGGCAGTTCTTC.

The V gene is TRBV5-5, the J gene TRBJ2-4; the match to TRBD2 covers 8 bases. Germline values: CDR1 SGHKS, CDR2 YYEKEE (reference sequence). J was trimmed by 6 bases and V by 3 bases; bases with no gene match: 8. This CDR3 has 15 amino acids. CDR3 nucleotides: TGTGCCAGCAGCTACTCGGGGGGGCGAGGAAACATTCAGTACTTC. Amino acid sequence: CASSYSGGRGNIQYF.

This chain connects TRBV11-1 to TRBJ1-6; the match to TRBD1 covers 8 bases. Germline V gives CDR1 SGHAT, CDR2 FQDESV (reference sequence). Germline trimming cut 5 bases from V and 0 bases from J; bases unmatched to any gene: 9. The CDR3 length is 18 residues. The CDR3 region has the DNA TGTGCCAGCAGCGCCTGGACAGGGAGGAGCTCCTATAATTCACCCCTCCACTTT. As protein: CASSAWTGRSSYNSPLHF.

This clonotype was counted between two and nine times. This CDR3 reads CASSPGDSSGNTIYF. The CDR3 DNA reads as TGTGCCAGCAGCCCCGGGGACAGCTCTGGAAACACCATATATTTT. V is TRBV9 and J is TRBJ1-3; TRBD1 matches at 7 bases. This CDR3 contains 15 residues. Germline V gene data show CDR1 as SGDLS and CDR2 as YYNGEE. J lost 0 bases, V lost 4 bases, and 4 bases had no gene match.

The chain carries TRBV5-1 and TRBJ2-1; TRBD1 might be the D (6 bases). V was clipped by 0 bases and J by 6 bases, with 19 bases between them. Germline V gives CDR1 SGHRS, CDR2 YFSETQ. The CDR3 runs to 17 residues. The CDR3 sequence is CASSLASGTQTGNEQFF. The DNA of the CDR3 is TGCGCCAGCAGCTTGGCCTCTGGGACACAAACGGGCAATGAGCAGTTCTTC.

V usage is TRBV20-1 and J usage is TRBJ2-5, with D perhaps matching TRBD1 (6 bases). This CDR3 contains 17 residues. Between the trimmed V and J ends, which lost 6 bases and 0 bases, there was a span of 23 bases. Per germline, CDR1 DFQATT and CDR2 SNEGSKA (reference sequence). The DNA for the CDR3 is TGCAGTGCAATCTCCGGGACACTTCAGAGGTACCAAGAGACCCAGTACTTC. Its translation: CSAISGTLQRYQETQYF.

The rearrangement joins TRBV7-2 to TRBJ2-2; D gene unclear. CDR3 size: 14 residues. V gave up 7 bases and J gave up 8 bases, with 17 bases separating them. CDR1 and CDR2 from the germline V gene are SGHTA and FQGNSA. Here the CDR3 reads CASIPSPKLGELFF. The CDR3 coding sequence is TGTGCCAGCATCCCCTCCCCGAAATTGGGGGAGCTGTTTTTT.

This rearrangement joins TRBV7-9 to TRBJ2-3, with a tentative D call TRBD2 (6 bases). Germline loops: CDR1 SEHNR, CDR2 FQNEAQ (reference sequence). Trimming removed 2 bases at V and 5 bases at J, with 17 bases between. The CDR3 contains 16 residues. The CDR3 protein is CASSLLRGLSRDTQYF. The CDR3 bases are TGTGCCAGCAGCTTACTTCGGGGACTCTCCAGAGATACGCAGTATTTT.

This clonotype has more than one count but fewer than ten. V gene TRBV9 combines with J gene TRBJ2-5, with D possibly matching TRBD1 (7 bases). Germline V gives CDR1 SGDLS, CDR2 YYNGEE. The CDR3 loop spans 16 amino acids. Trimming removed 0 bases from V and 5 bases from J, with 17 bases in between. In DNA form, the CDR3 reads TGTGCCAGCAGCGTAGGAGGAGGGGGCTCTGGGGAGACCCAGTACTTC. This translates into CASSVGGGGSGETQYF.

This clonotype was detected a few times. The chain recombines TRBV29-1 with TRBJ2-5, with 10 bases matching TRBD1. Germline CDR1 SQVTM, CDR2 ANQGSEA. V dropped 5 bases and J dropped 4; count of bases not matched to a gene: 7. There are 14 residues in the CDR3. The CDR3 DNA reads TGCAGCGTTCATCGGACAGGGGGTCGAGAGACCCAGTACTTC. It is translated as CSVHRTGGRETQYF.

The CDR3 nucleotides read TGCGCCAGCTTTAGACTAGCGGGGACCAATGAGCAGTTCTTC. Protein: CASFRLAGTNEQFF. This chain uses TRBV4-3 with TRBJ2-1; 11 bases line up with TRBD2. The V segment lost 8 bases and the J segment 6 bases; nucleotides outside the gene matches: 6. The germline CDR1 and CDR2 sequences are LGHNA and YSLEER. This CDR3 region has 14 residues.

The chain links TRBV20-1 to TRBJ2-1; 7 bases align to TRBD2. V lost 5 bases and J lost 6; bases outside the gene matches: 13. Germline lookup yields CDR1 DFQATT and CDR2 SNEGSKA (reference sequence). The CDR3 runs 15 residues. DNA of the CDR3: TGCAGTGCTGCAGGATTACTAGCGCTAGGCAATGAGCAGTTCTTC. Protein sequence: CSAAGLLALGNEQFF.

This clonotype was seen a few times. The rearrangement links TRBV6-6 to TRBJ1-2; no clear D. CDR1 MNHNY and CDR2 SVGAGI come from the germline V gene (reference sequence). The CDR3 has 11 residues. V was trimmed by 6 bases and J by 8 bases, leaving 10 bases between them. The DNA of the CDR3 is TGTGCCAGCAGGGAGACACGCGGCTACACCTTC. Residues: CASRETRGYTF.

The CDR3 bases are TGTGCCAGCAGCCAAGCAGGAAATAGCAATCAGCCCCAGCATTTT. This sequence encodes CASSQAGNSNQPQHF. This chain joins TRBV3-1 and TRBJ1-5; D is unresolved. V was trimmed by 1 base and J by 0 bases, leaving 7 bases between them. The V gene's germline CDR1 is LGHDT and CDR2 YNNKEL (reference sequence). The CDR3 is 15 residues long.

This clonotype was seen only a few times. The CDR3 loop reads CASSLYGRGFGGEQFF. Here the CDR3 DNA reads TGTGCCAGCAGTTTATACGGGAGGGGGTTTGGGGGTGAGCAGTTCTTC. The chain combines TRBV28 with TRBJ2-1; 8 nucleotides agree with TRBD2. Germline V gene lookup returns CDR1 MDHEN and CDR2 SYDVKM. The CDR3 spans 16 residues. V gave up 1 base and J gave up 9 bases; unmatched junction bases: 11.

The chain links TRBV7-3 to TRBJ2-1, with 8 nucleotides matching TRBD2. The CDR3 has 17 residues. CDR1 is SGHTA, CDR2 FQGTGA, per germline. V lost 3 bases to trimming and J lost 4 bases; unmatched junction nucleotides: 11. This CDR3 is CASSLLRPASGYNEQFF. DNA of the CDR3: TGTGCCAGCAGCTTGCTCCGGCCGGCTAGCGGGTACAATGAGCAGTTCTTC.

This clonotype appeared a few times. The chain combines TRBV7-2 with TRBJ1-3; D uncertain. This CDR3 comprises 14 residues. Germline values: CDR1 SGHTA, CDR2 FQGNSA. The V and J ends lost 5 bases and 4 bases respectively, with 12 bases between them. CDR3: CASSPVSAGNTIYF. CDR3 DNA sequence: TGTGCCAGCAGCCCGGTTTCTGCCGGAAACACCATATATTTT.

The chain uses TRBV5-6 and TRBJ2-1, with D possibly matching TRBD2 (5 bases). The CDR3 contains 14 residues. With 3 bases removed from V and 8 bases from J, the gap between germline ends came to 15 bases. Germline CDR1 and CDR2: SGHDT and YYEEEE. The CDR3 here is CASSSITSKDEQFF. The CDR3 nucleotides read TGTGCCAGCAGCTCCATAACTAGTAAGGATGAGCAGTTCTTC.

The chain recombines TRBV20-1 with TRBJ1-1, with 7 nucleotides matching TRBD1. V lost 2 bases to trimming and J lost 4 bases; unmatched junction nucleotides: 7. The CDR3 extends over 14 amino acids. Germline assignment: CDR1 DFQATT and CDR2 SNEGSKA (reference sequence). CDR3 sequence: CSARQGGSGTEAFF. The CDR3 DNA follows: TGCAGTGCTAGACAGGGGGGGAGCGGCACTGAAGCTTTCTTT.

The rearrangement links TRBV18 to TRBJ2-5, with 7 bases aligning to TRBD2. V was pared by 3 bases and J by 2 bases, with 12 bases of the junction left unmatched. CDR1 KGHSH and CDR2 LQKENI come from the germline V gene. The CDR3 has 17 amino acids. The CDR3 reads CASSPSPPAGRQETQYF. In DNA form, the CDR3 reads TGTGCCAGCTCACCGAGCCCCCCCGCCGGGAGGCAAGAGACCCAGTACTTC.

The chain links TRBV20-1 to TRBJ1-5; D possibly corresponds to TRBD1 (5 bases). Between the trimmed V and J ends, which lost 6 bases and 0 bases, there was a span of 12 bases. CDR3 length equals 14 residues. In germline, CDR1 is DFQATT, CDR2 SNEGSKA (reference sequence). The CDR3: CSAGQFYSNQPQHF. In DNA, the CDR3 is TGCAGTGCCGGACAATTTTATAGCAATCAGCCCCAGCATTTT.

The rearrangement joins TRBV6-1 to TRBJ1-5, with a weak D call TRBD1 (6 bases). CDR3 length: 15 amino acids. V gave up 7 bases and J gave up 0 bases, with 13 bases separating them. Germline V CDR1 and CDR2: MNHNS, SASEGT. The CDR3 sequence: CASNPRGYSNQPQHF. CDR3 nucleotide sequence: TGTGCCAGCAACCCCAGGGGTTATAGCAATCAGCCCCAGCATTTT.

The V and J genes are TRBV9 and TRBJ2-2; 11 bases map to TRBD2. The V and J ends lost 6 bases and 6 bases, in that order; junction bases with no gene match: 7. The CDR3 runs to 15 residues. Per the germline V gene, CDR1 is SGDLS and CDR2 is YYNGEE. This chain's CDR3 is CASTGLADAPGELFF. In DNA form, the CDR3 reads TGTGCCAGCACGGGACTAGCGGACGCTCCCGGGGAGCTGTTTTTT.

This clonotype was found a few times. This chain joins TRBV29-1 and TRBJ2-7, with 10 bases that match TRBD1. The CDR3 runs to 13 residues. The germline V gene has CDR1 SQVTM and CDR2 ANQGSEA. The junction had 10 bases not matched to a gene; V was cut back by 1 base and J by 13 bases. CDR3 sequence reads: CSVEGQRGTGVYF. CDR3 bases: TGCAGCGTTGAAGGGCAAAGGGGGACAGGGGTCTACTTC.

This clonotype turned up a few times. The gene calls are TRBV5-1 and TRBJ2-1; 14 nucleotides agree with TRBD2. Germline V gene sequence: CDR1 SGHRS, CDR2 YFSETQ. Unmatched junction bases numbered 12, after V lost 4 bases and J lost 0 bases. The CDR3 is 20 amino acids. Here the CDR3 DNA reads TGCGCCAGCAGCCACTATCCCGGGACTAGCGGGGGCAGCTCCTACAATGAGCAGTTCTTC. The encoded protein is CASSHYPGTSGGSSYNEQFF.

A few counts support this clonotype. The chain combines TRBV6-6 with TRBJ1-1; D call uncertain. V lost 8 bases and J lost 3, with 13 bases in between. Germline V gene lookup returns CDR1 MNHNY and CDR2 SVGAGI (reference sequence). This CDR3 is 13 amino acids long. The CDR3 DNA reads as TGTGCCAGCGGAGGGAGAAGGGACACTGAAGCTTTCTTT. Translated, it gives CASGGRRDTEAFF.

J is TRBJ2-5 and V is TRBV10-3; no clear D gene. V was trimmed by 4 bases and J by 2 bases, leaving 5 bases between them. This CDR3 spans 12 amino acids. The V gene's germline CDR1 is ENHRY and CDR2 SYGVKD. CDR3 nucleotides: TGTGCCATCAGTGCCATGCAAGAGACCCAGTACTTC. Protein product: CAISAMQETQYF.